This T cell receptor beta chain was identified during a study of blood T cells in healthy people across ages. Study-wide context: Per two T cells, about one barcoded beta molecule was captured through template switching.

Next came a second PCR, run for about 6 to 11 cycles, which used a sample-barcoded 5' primer along with a J-beta primer mix. TCRdb independently ran MiXCR on the 5' RACE reads; one entry per CDR3 protein. The table has around 1,100,000 distinct CDR3 sequences, approximately 38% seen once. The CDR3 loop spans 13 amino acids. The germline V gene encodes CDR1 LGHNT and CDR2 FRNRAP. Trimming removed 7 bases at V and 5 bases at J, with 14 bases between. V gene TRBV12-5 combines with J gene TRBJ1-1; TRBD1 might be the D (5 bases). Sequencing was carried out using blood. The receptor was derived from a man aged 18 to 29 in good health. For the CDR3, the DNA is TGTGCTAGTGCCCCCAGGGCTGGAACTGAAGCTTTCTTT. It encodes CASAPRAGTEAFF. Full variable domain (remainder filled in from reference TRBV12-5 and TRBJ1-1): DARVTQTPRHKVTEMGQEVTMRCQPILGHNTVFWYRQTMMQGLELLAYFRNRAPLDDSGMPKDRFSAEMPDATLATLKIQPSEPRDSAVYFCASAPRAGTEAFFGQGTRLTVV.